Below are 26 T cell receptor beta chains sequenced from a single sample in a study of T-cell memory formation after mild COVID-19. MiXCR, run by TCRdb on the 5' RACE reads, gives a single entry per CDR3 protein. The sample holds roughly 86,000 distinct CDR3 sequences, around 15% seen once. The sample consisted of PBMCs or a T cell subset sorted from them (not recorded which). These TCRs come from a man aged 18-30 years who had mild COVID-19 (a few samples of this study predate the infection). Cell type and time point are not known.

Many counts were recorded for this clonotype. The CDR3 bases are TGTGCCAGCAGTGGAACAGGGGTTTTGGAGGAGCAGTACTTC. It codes for CASSGTGVLEEQYF. The chain combines TRBV12-3 or TRBV12-4 with TRBJ2-7, with 7 bases fitting TRBD1. This CDR3 is built from 14 residues. V was clipped by 5 bases and J by 7 bases; unmatched bases: 11.

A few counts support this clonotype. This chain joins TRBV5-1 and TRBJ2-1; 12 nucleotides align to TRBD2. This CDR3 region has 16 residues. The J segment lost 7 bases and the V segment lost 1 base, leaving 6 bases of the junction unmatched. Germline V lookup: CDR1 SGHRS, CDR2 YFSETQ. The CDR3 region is CASSLPLAGGINEQFF. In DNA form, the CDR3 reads TGCGCCAGCAGCTTGCCACTAGCGGGGGGAATTAATGAGCAGTTCTTC.

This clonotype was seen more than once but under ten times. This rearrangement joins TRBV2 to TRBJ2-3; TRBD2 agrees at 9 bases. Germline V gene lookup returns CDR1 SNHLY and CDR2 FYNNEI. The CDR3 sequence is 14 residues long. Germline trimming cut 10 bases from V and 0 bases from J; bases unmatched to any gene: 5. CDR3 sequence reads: CAIIAGASTDTQYF. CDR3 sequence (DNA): TGTGCCATCATAGCGGGGGCTAGCACAGATACGCAGTATTTT.

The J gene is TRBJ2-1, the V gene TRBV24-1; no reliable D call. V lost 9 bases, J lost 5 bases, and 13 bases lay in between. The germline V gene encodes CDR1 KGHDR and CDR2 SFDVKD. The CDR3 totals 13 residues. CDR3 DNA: TGTGCCACCGGCTCAACAGAAAACAATGAGCAGTTCTTC. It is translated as CATGSTENNEQFF.

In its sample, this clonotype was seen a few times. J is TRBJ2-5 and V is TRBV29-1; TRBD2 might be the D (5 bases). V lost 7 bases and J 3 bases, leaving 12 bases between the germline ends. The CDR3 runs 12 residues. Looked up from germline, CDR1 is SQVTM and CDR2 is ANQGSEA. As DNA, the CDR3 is TGCAGCGCCGTCGGGGTGGAAGAGACCCAGTACTTC. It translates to CSAVGVEETQYF.

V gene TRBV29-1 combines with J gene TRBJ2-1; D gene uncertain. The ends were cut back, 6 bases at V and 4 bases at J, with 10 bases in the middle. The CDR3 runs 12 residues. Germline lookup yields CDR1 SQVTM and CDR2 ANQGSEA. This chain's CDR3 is CSVKTAYNEQFF. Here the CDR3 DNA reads TGCAGCGTGAAGACCGCATACAATGAGCAGTTCTTC.

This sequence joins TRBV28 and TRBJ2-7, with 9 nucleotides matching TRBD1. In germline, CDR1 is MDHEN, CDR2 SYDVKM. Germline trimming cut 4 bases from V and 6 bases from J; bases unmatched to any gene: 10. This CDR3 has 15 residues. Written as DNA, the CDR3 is TGTGCCAGCAGTTCCCCCGGGACAGGGATGGGCGAGCAGTACGTC. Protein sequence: CASSSPGTGMGEQYV.

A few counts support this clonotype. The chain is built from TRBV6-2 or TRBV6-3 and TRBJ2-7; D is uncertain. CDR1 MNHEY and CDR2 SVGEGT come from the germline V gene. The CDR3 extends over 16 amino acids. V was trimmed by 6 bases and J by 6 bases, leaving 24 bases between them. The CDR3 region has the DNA TGTGCCAGCAGCCACCGAGTGGCCTGGTCGCGGAGCGAGCAGTACTTC. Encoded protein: CASSHRVAWSRSEQYF.

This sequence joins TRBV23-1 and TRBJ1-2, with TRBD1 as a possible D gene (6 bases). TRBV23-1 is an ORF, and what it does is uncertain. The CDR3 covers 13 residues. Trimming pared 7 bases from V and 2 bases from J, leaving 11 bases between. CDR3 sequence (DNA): TGCGCCAGCAATACAGGGAGAAACTATGGCTACACCTTC. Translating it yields CASNTGRNYGYTF.

CDR3 sequence: CASSSRVQNTGELFF. CDR3 bases: TGTGCCAGCAGCAGCCGGGTCCAGAACACCGGGGAGCTGTTTTTT. V usage is TRBV7-9 and J usage is TRBJ2-2; D ambiguous. Germline lookup yields CDR1 SEHNR and CDR2 FQNEAQ (reference sequence). With 5 bases removed from V and 1 base from J, the gap between germline ends came to 11 bases. The CDR3 is 15 residues long.

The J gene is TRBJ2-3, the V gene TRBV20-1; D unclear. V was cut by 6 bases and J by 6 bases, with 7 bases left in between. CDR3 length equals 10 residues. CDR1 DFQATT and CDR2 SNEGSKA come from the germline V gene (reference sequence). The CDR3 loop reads CSATWDTQYF. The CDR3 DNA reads TGCAGTGCAACATGGGATACGCAGTATTTT.

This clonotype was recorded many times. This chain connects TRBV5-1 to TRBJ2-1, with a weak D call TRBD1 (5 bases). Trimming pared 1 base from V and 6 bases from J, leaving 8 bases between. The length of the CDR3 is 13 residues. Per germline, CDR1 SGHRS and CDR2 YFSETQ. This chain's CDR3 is CASSLRGSNEQFF. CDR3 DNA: TGCGCCAGCAGCTTGAGGGGAAGCAATGAGCAGTTCTTC. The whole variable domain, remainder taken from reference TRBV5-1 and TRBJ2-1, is KAGVTQTPRYLIKTRGQQVTLSCSPISGHRSVSWYQQTPGQGLQFLFEYFSETQRNKGNFPGRFSGRQFSNSRSEMNVSTLELGDSALYLCASSLRGSNEQFFGPGTRLTVL.

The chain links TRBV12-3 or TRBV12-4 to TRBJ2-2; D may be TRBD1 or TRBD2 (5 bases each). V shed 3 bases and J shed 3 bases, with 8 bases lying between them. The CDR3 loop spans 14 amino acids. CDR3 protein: CASSFLGDTGELFF. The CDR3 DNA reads TGTGCCAGCAGTTTTTTGGGGGACACCGGGGAGCTGTTTTTT.

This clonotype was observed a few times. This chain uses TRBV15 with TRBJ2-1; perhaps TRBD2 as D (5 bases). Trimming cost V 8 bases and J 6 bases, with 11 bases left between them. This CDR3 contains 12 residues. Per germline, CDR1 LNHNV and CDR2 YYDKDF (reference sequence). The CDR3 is CATEGVGNEQFF. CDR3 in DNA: TGTGCCACCGAGGGAGTGGGCAATGAGCAGTTCTTC.

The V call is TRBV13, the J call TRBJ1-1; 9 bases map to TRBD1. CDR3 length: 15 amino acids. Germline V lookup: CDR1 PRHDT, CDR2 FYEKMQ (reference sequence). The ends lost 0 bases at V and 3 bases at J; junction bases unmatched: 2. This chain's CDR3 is CASSLGGQGHTEAFF. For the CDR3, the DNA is TGTGCCAGCAGCTTAGGGGGACAGGGCCACACTGAAGCTTTCTTT.

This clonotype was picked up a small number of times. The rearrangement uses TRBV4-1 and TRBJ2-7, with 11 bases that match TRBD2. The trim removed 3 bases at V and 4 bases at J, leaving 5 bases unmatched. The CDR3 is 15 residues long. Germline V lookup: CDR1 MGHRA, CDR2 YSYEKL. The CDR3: CASSHLAGGRYEQYF. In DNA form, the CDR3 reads TGCGCCAGCAGCCACTTAGCGGGGGGGCGATACGAGCAGTACTTC.

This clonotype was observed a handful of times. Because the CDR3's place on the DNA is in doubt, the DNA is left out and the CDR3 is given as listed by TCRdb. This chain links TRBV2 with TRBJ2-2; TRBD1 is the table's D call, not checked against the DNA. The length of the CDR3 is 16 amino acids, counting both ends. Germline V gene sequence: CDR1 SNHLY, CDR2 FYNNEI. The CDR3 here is CASVTGALNTGELFFF.

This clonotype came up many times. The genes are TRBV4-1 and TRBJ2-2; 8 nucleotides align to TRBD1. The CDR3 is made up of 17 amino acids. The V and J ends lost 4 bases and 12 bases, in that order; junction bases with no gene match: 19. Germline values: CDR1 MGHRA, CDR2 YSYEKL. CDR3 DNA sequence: TGCGCCAGCAGCCCGGACAGGGAGAAGGTGCTCGGTGGCAAGCTGTTTTTT. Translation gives CASSPDREKVLGGKLFF.

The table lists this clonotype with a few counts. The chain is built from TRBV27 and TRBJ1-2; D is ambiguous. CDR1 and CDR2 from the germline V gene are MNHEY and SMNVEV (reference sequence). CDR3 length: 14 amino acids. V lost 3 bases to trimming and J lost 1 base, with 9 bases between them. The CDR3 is CASSLSGINYGYTF. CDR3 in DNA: TGTGCCAGCAGTTTGTCGGGGATTAACTATGGCTACACCTTC.

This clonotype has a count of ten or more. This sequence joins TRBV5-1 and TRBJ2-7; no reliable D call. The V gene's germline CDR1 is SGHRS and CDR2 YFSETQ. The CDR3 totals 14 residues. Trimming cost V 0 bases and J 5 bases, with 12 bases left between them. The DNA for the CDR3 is TGCGCCAGCAGCTTGGGGGTGGGGTCGGACGAGCAGTACTTC. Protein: CASSLGVGSDEQYF.

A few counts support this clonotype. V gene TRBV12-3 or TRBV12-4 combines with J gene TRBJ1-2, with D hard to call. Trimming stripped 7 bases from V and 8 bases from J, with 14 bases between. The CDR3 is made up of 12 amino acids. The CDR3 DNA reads TGTGCCAGCATAGAAGGTTCGGGCGGCTACACCTTC. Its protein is CASIEGSGGYTF.

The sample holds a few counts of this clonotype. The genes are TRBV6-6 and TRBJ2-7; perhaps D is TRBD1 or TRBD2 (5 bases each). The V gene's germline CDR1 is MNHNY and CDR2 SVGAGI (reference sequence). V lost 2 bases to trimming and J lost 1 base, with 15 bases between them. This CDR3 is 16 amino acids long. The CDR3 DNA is TGTGCCAGCAGTTACACTAGGACACAACTATCCTACGAGCAGTACTTC. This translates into CASSYTRTQLSYEQYF.

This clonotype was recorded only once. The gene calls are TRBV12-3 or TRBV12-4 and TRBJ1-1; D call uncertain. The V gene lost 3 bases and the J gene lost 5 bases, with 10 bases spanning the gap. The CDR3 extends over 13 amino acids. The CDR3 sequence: CASSFPVRTEAFF. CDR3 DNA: TGTGCCAGCAGTTTCCCGGTGCGGACTGAAGCTTTCTTT.

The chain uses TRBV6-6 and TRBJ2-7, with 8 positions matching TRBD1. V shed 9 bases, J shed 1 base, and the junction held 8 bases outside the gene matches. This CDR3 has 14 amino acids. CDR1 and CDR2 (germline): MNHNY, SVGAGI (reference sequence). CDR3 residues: CASSDRGVSYEQYF. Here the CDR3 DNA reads TGTGCCAGTTCAGACAGGGGTGTTTCCTACGAGCAGTACTTC.

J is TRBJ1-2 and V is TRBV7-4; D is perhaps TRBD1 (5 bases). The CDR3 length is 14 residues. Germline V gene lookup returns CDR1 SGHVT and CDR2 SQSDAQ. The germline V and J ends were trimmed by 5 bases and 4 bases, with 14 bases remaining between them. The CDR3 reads CASSPLGPLYGYTF. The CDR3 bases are TGTGCCAGCAGCCCCCTGGGGCCGCTCTATGGCTACACCTTC.

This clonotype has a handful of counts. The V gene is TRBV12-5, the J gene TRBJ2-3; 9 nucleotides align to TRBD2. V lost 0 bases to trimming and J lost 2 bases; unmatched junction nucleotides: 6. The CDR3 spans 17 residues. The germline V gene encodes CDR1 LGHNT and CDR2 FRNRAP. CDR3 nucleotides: TGTGCTAGTGGTTTGGTCGGGCTAGCGGGGAACACAGATACGCAGTATTTT. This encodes CASGLVGLAGNTDTQYF.